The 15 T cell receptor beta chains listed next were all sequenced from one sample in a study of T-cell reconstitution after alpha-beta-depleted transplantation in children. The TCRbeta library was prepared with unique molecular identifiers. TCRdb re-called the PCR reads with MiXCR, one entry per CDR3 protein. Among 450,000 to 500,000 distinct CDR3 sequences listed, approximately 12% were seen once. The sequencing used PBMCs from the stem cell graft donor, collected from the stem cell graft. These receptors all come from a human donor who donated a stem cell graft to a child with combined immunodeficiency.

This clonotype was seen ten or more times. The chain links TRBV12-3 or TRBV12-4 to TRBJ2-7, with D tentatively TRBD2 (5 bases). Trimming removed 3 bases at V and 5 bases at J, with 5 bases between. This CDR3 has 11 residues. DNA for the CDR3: TGTGCCAGCAGTTTCGGGAACGAGCAGTACTTC. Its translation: CASSFGNEQYF.

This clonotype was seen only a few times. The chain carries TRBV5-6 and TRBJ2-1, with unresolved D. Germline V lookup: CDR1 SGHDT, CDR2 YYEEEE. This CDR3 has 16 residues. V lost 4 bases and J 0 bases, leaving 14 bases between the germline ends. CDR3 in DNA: TGTGCCAGCAGCCATTTTTTGGGGTCCTCCTACAATGAGCAGTTCTTC. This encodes CASSHFLGSSYNEQFF.

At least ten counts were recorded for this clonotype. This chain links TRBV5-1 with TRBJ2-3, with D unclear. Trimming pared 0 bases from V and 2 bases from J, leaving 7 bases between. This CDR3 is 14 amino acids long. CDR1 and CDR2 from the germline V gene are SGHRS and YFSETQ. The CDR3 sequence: CASSLEWTTDTQYF. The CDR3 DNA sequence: TGCGCCAGCAGCTTGGAGTGGACCACAGATACGCAGTATTTT.

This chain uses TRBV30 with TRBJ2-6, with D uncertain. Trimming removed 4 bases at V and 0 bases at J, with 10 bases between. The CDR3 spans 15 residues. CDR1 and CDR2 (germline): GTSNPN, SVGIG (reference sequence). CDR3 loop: CAWKASYSGANVLTF. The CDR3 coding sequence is TGTGCCTGGAAGGCGTCGTACTCTGGGGCCAACGTCCTGACTTTC. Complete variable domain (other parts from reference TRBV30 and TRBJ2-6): SQTIHQWPATLVQPVGSPLSLECTVEGTSNPNLYWYRQAAGRGLQLLFYSVGIGQISSEVPQNLSASRPQDRQFILSSKKLLLSDSGFYLCAWKASYSGANVLTFGAGSRLTVL.

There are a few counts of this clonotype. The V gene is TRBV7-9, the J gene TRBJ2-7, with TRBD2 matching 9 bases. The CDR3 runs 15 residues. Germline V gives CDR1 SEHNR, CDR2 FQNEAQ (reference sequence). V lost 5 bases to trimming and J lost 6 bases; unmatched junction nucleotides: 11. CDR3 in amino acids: CASSLSGRTGSEQYF. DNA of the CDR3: TGTGCCAGCAGCCTTAGCGGGAGAACTGGAAGCGAGCAGTACTTC. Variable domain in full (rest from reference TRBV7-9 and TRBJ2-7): DTGVSQNPRHKITKRGQNVTFRCDPISEHNRLYWYRQTLGQGPEFLTYFQNEAQLEKSRLLSDRFSAERPKGSFSTLEIQRTEQGDSAMYLCASSLSGRTGSEQYFGPGTRLTVT.

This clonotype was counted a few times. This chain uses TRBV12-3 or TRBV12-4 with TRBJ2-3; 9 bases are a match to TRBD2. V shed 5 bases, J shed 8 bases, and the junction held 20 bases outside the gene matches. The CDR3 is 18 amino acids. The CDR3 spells CASSKSPREGLAGITQYF. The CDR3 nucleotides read TGTGCCAGCAGTAAAAGCCCCCGTGAGGGACTAGCCGGAATTACGCAGTATTTT.

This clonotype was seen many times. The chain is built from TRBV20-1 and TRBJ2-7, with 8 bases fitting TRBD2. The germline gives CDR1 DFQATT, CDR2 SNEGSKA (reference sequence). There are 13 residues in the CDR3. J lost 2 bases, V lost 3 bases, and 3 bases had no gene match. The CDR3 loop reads CSASAGRAYEQYF. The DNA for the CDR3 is TGCAGTGCTAGCGCCGGGAGGGCCTACGAGCAGTACTTC.

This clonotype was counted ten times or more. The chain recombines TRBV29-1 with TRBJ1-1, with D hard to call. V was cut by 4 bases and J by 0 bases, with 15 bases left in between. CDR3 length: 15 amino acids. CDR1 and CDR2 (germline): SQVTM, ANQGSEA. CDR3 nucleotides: TGCAGCGTTGTGGGTCAGAACTCCATGAACACTGAAGCTTTCTTT. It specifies CSVVGQNSMNTEAFF.

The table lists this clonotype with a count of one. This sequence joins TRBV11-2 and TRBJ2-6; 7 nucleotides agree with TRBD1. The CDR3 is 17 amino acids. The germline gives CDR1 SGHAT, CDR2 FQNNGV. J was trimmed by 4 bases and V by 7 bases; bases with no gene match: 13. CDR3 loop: CASTRQGNLVGANVLTF. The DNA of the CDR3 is TGTGCCAGCACCAGACAGGGAAATCTGGTCGGGGCCAACGTCCTGACTTTC. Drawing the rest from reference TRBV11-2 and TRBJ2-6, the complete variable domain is EAGVAQSPRYKIIEKRQSVAFWCNPISGHATLYWYQQILGQGPKLLIQFQNNGVVDDSQLPKDRFSAERLKGVDSTLKIQPAKLEDSAVYLCASTRQGNLVGANVLTFGAGSRLTVL.

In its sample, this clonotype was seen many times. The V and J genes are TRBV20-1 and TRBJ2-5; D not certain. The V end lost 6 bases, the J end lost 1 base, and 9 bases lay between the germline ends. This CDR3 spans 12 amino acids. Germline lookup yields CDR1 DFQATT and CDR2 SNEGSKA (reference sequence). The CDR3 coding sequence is TGCAGTGCCGATGACACCCAAGAGACCCAGTACTTC. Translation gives CSADDTQETQYF.

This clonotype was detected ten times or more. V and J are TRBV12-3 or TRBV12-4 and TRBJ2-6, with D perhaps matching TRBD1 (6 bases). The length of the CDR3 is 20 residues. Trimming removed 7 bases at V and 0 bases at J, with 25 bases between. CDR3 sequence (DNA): TGTGCCAGCATCCCGCGCCGCCAGGGGCTGTATTACTCTGGGGCCAACGTCCTGACTTTC. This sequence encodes CASIPRRQGLYYSGANVLTF.

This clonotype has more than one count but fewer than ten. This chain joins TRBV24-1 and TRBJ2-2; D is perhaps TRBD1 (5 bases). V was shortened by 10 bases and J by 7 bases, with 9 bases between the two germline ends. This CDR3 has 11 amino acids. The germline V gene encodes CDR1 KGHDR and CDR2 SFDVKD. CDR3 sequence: CATRGGGELFF. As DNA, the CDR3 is TGTGCCACAAGGGGCGGCGGGGAGCTGTTTTTT.

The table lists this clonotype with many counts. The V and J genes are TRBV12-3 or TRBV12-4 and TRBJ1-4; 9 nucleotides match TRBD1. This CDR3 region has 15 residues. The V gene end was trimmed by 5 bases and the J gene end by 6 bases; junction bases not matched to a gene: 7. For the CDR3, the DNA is TGTGCCAGCAGTCCCAACAGGGGGCTAGATGAAAAACTGTTTTTT. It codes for CASSPNRGLDEKLFF.

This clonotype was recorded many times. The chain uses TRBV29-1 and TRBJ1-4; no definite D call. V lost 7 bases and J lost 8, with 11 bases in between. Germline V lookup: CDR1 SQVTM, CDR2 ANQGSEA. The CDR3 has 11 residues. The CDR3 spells CSGLTGEKLFF. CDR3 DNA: TGCAGCGGCCTAACGGGGGAAAAACTGTTTTTT.

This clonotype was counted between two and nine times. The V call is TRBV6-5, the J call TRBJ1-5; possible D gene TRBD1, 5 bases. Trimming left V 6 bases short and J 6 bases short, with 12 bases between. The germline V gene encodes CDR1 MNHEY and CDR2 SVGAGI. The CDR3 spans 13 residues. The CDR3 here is CASRLGVGQPQHF. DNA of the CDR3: TGTGCCAGCAGGCTAGGGGTGGGTCAGCCCCAGCATTTT.